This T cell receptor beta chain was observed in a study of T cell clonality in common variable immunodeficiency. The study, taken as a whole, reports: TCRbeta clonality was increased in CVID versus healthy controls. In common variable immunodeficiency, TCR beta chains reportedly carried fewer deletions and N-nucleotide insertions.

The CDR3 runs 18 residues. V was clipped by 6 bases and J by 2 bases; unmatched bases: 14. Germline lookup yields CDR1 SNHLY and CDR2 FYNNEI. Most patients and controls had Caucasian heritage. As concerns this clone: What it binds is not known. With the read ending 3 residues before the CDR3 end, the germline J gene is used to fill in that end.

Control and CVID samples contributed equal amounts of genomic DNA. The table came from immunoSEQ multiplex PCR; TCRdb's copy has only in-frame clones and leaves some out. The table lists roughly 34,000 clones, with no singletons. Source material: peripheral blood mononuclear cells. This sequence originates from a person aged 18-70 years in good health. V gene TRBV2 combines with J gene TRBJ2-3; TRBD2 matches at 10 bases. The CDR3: CASRGAGNSGGATDTQYF. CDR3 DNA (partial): TGTGCCAGCAGGGGGGCGGGGAACAGCGGGGGGGCCACAGATACG.